This T cell receptor beta chain was found in a study of T cells expressing NK-cell markers. Overall study context: HCMV seropositivity marked most of the eight sequenced donors; one was seronegative.

CDR1 DFQATT and CDR2 SNEGSKA come from the germline V gene (reference sequence). This CDR3 is 17 amino acids long. TCRdb re-analyzed the 5' RACE reads; it lists each CDR3 protein once, without DNA. Across roughly 280,000 distinct CDR3 sequences, the top ten clones capture 0.39% of the sample. The sample comprised blood T cells: a sorted CD56 or NKG2C T cell subset, CD4+ or CD8+ T cells, or bulk PBMC T cells (not recorded which). The clonotype comes from a young man in good health. This chain links TRBV20-1 with TRBJ2-6. The CDR3 loop is CSARDALTGPGANVLTF.